Shown below are 20 T cell receptor beta chains from a single sample sequenced in a study of monozygotic twins with inflammatory bowel disease. TCRdb reprocessed the 5' RACE reads, with one entry per CDR3 protein and no DNA. The sample shows roughly 200,000 distinct CDR3 sequences, and roughly 1.7% sits with its ten largest clones. The sample consisted of blood. The source is a human donor with ulcerative colitis or Crohn's disease, or a healthy co-twin of an affected twin (not recorded which).

The chain is built from TRBV5-5 and TRBJ2-2; TCRdb calls TRBD1, which cannot be checked without DNA. The CDR3 covers 14 residues. Germline CDR1 is SGHKS and CDR2 is YYEKEE (reference sequence). The CDR3 reads CASSPITGAGELFF.

The chain carries TRBV27 and TRBJ1-1; TCRdb reports TRBD1, a call that lacks DNA to check it against. The germline V gene has CDR1 MNHEY and CDR2 SMNVEV (reference sequence). The CDR3 has 14 amino acids. The chain's CDR3 is CASSPVTGRTEAFF.

This chain joins TRBV19 and TRBJ2-4. CDR3 size: 14 residues. CDR1 and CDR2 from the germline V gene are LNHDA and SQIVND (reference sequence). The CDR3: CASRKERVTDIQYF.

The chain uses TRBV21-1 and TRBJ2-3. TRBV21-1 is a pseudogene segment. The CDR3 extends over 16 amino acids. CDR3 protein: CASSKGPLARTDTQYF.

This sequence joins TRBV18 and TRBJ1-1; TCRdb reports TRBD1, a call that lacks DNA to check it against. Germline V CDR1 and CDR2: KGHSH, LQKENI. CDR3 length: 16 residues. The CDR3: CASRLISDSPGTEAFF.

The chain carries TRBV24-1 and TRBJ2-1; the D gene TCRdb calls, TRBD2, cannot be checked with no DNA. This CDR3 has 13 amino acids. The germline gives CDR1 KGHDR, CDR2 SFDVKD. The CDR3 here is CATSDPLGSEQFF.

The chain carries TRBV5-5 and TRBJ1-5. CDR1 and CDR2 (germline): SGHKS, YYEKEE (reference sequence). The CDR3 covers 18 residues. The CDR3 spells CASSFWGALEGDNQPQHF. Using reference TRBV5-5 and TRBJ1-5 for the parts outside the CDR3, the full variable domain is DAGVTQSPTHLIKTRGQQVTLRCSPISGHKSVSWYQQVLGQGPQFIFQYYEKEERGRGNFPDRFSARQFPNYSSELNVNALLLGDSALYLCASSFWGALEGDNQPQHFGDGTRLSIL.

The V gene is TRBV7-9, the J gene TRBJ1-2. The CDR3 is made up of 12 amino acids. Germline CDR1 reads SEHNR; CDR2 reads FQNEAQ (reference sequence). The CDR3 sequence: CASTTSDYGYTF.

J is TRBJ1-5 and V is TRBV28; TCRdb's D gene call, TRBD1, goes unchecked for lack of DNA. CDR3 length: 15 residues. Germline V gives CDR1 MDHEN, CDR2 SYDVKM. The CDR3 spells CASSTGQGVSQPQHF.

The CDR3 is CASSLEGRDEAFF. The chain combines TRBV5-1 with TRBJ1-1. The CDR3 extends over 13 amino acids. CDR1 is SGHRS, CDR2 YFSETQ, per germline. The variable domain in full, with the rest retrieved from reference TRBV5-1 and TRBJ1-1, is KAGVTQTPRYLIKTRGQQVTLSCSPISGHRSVSWYQQTPGQGLQFLFEYFSETQRNKGNFPGRFSGRQFSNSRSEMNVSTLELGDSALYLCASSLEGRDEAFFGQGTRLTVV.

V and J are TRBV3-1 and TRBJ2-1; TCRdb lists TRBD1, though no DNA is available to test this call. This CDR3 is 18 amino acids long. Germline assignment: CDR1 LGHDT and CDR2 YNNKEL (reference sequence). The chain's CDR3 is CASSPAIGAGHNYNEQFF.

The chain joins TRBV5-1 to TRBJ1-4; TCRdb designates TRBD1, a call that cannot be tested without DNA. Looked up from germline, CDR1 is SGHRS and CDR2 is YFSETQ. The CDR3 spans 14 residues. The CDR3 protein is CASSLRDPNEKLFF.

The CDR3: CASSDGRNTGELFF. J is TRBJ2-2 and V is TRBV2. The germline V gene encodes CDR1 SNHLY and CDR2 FYNNEI. There are 14 residues in the CDR3.

CDR3 protein: CASSLTSAGSYEQFF. V usage is TRBV7-3 and J usage is TRBJ2-1. This CDR3 has 15 amino acids. CDR1 is SGHTA and CDR2 is FQGTGA in the germline V gene.

The genes are TRBV5-1 and TRBJ2-1; absent DNA, TCRdb's TRBD2 call cannot be checked. Germline V lookup: CDR1 SGHRS, CDR2 YFSETQ. The CDR3 is made up of 16 amino acids. CDR3 residues: CASSFSSGGSYNEQFF.

This chain links TRBV12-3 or TRBV12-4 with TRBJ1-1; TCRdb gives TRBD1 as the D gene, but with no DNA this cannot be confirmed. There are 16 residues in the CDR3. This chain's CDR3 is CASSYRVGKSGTEAFF.

V is TRBV20-1 and J is TRBJ2-6. The germline gives CDR1 DFQATT, CDR2 SNEGSKA (reference sequence). The CDR3 length is 12 residues. The CDR3 loop is CSARSGANVLTF.

The gene calls are TRBV7-8 and TRBJ2-3; TCRdb reports TRBD1, a call that lacks DNA to check it against. The V gene's germline CDR1 is SGHVS and CDR2 FQNEAQ. This CDR3 comprises 17 residues. This CDR3 is CASSLIRLQGSTDTQYF.

The rearrangement links TRBV10-3 to TRBJ2-3; the TRBD1 assignment by TCRdb is unverifiable without DNA. The germline V gene encodes CDR1 ENHRY and CDR2 SYGVKD. The CDR3 sequence is 16 residues long. CDR3 sequence reads: CAIRRGGSGYTDTQYF.

This chain joins TRBV10-3 and TRBJ1-1; the TCRdb call, TRBD1, lacks DNA for checking. The CDR3 runs to 12 residues. Germline loops: CDR1 ENHRY, CDR2 SYGVKD. The CDR3 reads CGTGARNTEAFF.